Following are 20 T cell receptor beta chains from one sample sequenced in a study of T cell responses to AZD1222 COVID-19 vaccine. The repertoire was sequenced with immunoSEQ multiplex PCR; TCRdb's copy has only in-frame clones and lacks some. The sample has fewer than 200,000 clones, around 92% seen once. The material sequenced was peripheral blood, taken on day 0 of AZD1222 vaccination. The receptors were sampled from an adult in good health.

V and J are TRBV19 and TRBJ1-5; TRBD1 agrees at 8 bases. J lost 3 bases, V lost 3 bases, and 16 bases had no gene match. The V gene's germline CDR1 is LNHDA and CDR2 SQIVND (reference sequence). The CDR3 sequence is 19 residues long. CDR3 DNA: TGTGCCAGTAGTATCCTGTCCCGACAGGGGTATTTCGTCAATCAGCCCCAGCATTTT. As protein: CASSILSRQGYFVNQPQHF.

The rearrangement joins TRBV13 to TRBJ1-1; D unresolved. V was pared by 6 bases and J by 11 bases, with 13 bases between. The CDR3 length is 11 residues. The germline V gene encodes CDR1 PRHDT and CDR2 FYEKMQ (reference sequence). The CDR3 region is CASSIVLGAFF. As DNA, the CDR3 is TGTGCCAGCAGTATCGTCCTAGGGGCTTTCTTT. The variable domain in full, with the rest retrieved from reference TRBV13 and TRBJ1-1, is AAGVIQSPRHLIKEKRETATLKCYPIPRHDTVYWYQQGPGQDPQFLISFYEKMQSDKGSIPDRFSAQQFSDYHSELNMSSLELGDSALYFCASSIVLGAFFGQGTRLTVV.

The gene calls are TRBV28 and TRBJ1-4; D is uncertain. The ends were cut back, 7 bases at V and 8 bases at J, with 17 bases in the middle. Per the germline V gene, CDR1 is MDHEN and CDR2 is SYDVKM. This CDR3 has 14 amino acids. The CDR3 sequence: CASTAGGRQEKLFF. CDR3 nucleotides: TGTGCCAGCACCGCGGGAGGGCGGCAAGAAAAACTGTTTTTT.

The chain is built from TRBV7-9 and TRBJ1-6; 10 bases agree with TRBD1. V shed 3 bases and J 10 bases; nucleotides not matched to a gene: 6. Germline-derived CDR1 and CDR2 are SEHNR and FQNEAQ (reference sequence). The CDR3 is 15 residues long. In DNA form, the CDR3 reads TGTGCCAGCAGCTTTTGGGACAGGGGAGGATCACCCCTCCACTTT. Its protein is CASSFWDRGGSPLHF.

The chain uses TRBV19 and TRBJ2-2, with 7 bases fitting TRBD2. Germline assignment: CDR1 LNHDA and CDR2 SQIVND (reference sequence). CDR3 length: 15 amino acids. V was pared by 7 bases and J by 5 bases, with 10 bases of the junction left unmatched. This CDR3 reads CASTPGRGRTGELFF. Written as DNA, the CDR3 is TGTGCCAGTACCCCGGGGAGGGGTCGAACCGGGGAGCTGTTTTTT.

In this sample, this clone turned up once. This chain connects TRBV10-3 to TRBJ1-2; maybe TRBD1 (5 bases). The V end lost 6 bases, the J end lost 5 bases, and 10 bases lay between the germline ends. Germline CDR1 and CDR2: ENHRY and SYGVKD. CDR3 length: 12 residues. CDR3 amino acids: CAISGTEYGYTF. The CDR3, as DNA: TGTGCCATCAGCGGGACGGAGTATGGCTACACCTTC.

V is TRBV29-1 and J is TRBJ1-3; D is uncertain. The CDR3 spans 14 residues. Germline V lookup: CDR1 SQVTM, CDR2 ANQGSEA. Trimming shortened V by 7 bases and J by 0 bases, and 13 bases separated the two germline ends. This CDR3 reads CSGQDGYSGNTIYF. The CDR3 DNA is TGCAGCGGGCAGGACGGGTACTCTGGAAACACCATATATTTT.

CDR3 coding DNA: TGTGCCAGCTCCTATGGGCACCCGGGGGGCTACACCTTC. It translates to CASSYGHPGGYTF. The V and J genes are TRBV13 and TRBJ1-2; D remains ambiguous. Germline assignment: CDR1 PRHDT and CDR2 FYEKMQ (reference sequence). This CDR3 has 13 residues. Trimming took off 8 bases at V and 8 bases at J, with 18 bases between the two ends. Full variable domain (rest looked up from reference TRBV13 and TRBJ1-2): AAGVIQSPRHLIKEKRETATLKCYPIPRHDTVYWYQQGPGQDPQFLISFYEKMQSDKGSIPDRFSAQQFSDYHSELNMSSLELGDSALYFCASSYGHPGGYTFGSGTRLTVV.

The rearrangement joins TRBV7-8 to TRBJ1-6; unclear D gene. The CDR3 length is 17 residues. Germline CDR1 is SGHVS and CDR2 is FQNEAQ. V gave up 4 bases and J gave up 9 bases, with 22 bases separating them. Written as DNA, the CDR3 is TGTGCCAGCAGCTCCCGTTTTGGAACCTTCGGTGGTTCACCCCTCCACTTT. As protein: CASSSRFGTFGGSPLHF.

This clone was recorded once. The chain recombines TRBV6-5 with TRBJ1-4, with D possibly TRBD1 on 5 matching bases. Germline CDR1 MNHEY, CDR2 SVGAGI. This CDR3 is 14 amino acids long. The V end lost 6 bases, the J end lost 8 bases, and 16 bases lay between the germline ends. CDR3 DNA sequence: TGTGCCAGCAGACCTAGGGCAGGGTACGAAAAACTGTTTTTT. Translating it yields CASRPRAGYEKLFF.

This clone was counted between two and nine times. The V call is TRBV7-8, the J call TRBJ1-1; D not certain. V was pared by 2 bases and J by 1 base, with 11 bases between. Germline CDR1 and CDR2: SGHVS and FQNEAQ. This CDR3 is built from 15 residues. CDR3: CASSLSLRENTEAFF. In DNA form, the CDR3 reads TGTGCCAGCAGCTTAAGCTTACGGGAGAACACTGAAGCTTTCTTT.

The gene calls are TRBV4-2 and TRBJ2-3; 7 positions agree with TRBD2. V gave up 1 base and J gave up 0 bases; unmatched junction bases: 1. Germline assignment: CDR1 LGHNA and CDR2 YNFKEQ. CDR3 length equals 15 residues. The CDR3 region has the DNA TGTGCCAGCAGCCAAGGAGCGGGAAGCACAGATACGCAGTATTTT. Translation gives CASSQGAGSTDTQYF.

CDR3 loop: CASSSRRTGFYGYTF. The CDR3 nucleotides read TGTGCCAGCAGCTCCCGTCGGACAGGGTTCTATGGCTACACCTTC. V gene TRBV5-8 combines with J gene TRBJ1-2, with 8 bases that match TRBD1. V lost 3 bases, J lost 4 bases, and 8 bases stayed unmatched. The CDR3 spans 15 residues. CDR1 and CDR2 (germline): SGHTS, YDEGEE. The full variable domain, in which reference TRBV5-8 and TRBJ1-2 provide the parts outside the CDR3, is EAGVTQSPTHLIKTRGQQATLRCSPISGHTSVYWYQQALGLGLQFLLWYDEGEERNRGNFPPRFSGRQFPNYSSELNVNALELEDSALYLCASSSRRTGFYGYTFGSGTRLTVV.

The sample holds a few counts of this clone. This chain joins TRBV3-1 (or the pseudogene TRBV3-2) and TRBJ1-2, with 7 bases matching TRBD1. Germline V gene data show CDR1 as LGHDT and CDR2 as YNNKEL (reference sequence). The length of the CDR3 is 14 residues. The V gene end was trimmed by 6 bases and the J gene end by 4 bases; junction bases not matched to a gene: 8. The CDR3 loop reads CASSTDRARYGYTF. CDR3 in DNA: TGTGCCAGCAGTACCGACAGGGCTCGCTATGGCTACACCTTC.

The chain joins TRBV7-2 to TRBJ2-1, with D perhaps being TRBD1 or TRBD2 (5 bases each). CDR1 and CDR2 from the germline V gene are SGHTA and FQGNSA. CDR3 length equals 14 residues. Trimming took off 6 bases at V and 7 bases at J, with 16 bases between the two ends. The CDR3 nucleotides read TGTGCCAGCAGTGGGACGGGACGGGGTAATGAGCAGTTCTTC. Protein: CASSGTGRGNEQFF.

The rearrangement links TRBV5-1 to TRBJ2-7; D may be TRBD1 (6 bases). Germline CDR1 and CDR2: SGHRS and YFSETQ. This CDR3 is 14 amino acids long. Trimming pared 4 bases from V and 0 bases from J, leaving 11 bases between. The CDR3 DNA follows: TGCGCCAGCAGCCAAGGGGGAAGCTCCTACGAGCAGTACTTC. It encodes CASSQGGSSYEQYF.

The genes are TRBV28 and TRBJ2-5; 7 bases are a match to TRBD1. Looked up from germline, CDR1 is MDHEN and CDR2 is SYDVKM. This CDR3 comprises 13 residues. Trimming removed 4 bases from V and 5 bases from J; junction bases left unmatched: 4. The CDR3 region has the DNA TGTGCCAGCAGTTCCTACAGGGGCGAGACCCAGTACTTC. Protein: CASSSYRGETQYF.

The CDR3 loop reads CASRSRGPQHF. Here the CDR3 DNA reads TGTGCCAGCAGGTCCCGTGGGCCCCAGCATTTT. This chain uses TRBV2 with TRBJ1-5; D ambiguous. Germline lookup yields CDR1 SNHLY and CDR2 FYNNEI. The CDR3 is made up of 11 amino acids. V was shortened by 6 bases and J by 9 bases, with 9 bases between the two germline ends. The whole variable domain, remainder taken from reference TRBV2 and TRBJ1-5, is EPEVTQTPSHQVTQMGQEVILRCVPISNHLYFYWYRQILGQKVEFLVSFYNNEISEKSEIFDDQFSVERPDGSNFTLKIRSTKLEDSAMYFCASRSRGPQHFGDGTRLSIL.

The CDR3 spells CASIGGRATEAFF. Written as DNA, the CDR3 is TGTGCCAGCATCGGCGGGCGGGCCACTGAAGCTTTCTTT. The chain has TRBV6-6 and TRBJ1-1; no reliable D call. Trimming removed 7 bases from V and 4 bases from J, with 13 bases in between. Germline CDR1 reads MNHNY; CDR2 reads SVGAGI (reference sequence). The CDR3 has 13 residues.

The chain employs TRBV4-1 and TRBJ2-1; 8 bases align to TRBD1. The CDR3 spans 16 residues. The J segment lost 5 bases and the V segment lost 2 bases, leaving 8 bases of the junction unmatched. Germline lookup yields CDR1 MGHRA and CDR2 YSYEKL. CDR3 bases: TGCGCCAGCAGCCAACCCCGGACAGGGCGGAACAATGAGCAGTTCTTC. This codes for CASSQPRTGRNNEQFF.